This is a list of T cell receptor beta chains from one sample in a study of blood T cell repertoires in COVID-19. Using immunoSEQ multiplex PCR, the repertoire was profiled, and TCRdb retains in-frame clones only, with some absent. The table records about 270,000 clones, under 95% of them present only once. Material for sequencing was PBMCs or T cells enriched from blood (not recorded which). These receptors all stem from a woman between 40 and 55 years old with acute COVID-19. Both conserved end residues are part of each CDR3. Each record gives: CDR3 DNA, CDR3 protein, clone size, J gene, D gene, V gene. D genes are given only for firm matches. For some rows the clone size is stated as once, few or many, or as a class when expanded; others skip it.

TGTGCCAGCTCACGCGGGAGCCAAGAGACCCAGTACTTC,CASSRGSQETQYF,.,TRBJ2-5,TRBD2,TRBV18
TGTGCCAGCAGCCAAGAGTTCCAGGGGAAGTTTGGCTACACCTTC,CASSQEFQGKFGYTF,.,TRBJ1-2,.,TRBV3-1/TRBV3-2
TGTGCCACCAGTGATAGTCCGGGACTAGCGGGAGTCAATGAGCAGTTCTTC,CATSDSPGLAGVNEQFF,.,TRBJ2-1,TRBD2,TRBV24-1
TGTGCCAGCAGCCCCAGGACAGCTTCTTACTATGGCTACACCTTC,CASSPRTASYYGYTF,.,TRBJ1-2,.,TRBV7-9
TGTGCCAGCAGCTTAGCAGGGGAAAAGGCACCCCTCCACTTT,CASSLAGEKAPLHF,once,TRBJ1-6,.,TRBV11-2
TGTGCCAGTAGTATAGGGAGGGGCGCGAGCTCTGGAAACACCATATATTTT,CASSIGRGASSGNTIYF,.,TRBJ1-3,.,TRBV19
TGTGCCAGCAGCCAATTACGAGGAAATTCACCCCTCCACTTT,CASSQLRGNSPLHF,.,TRBJ1-6,.,TRBV14
TGCGCCAGCAGCCAAGGGGTACAGGGAGGCTACACCTTC,CASSQGVQGGYTF,once,TRBJ1-2,.,TRBV4-3
TGTGCCAGCAGCCCGTCAGGGACAGACCTCTACGAGCAGTACTTC,CASSPSGTDLYEQYF,once,TRBJ2-7,TRBD1,TRBV7-2
TGTGCCAGCAGTCCGGACAGAAATCAGCCCCAGCATTTT,CASSPDRNQPQHF,.,TRBJ1-5,.,TRBV2
TGTGCCAGCAGCGAGGGGACGGGAGAATACGAGCAGTACTTC,CASSEGTGEYEQYF,.,TRBJ2-7,.,TRBV7-6
TGTGCCAGCAGCTCAGGATCGTCGCAGACAACCCCCTATGGCTACACCTTC,CASSSGSSQTTPYGYTF,.,TRBJ1-2,.,TRBV7-9
TGTGCCAGTAGGGACAGGGTAAGGCAGCCCCAGCATTTT,CASRDRVRQPQHF,.,TRBJ1-5,TRBD1,TRBV19
TGTGCCAGCAGGGAACAGGTTCGCACTGAAGCTTTCTTT,CASREQVRTEAFF,.,TRBJ1-1,.,TRBV7-2
TGTGCCAGCAACCGGGACTTATACAATGAGCAGTTCTTC,CASNRDLYNEQFF,.,TRBJ2-1,.,TRBV12-3/TRBV12-4
TGTGCCAGCAGCGGCCGGGACAAAAACATTCAGTACTTC,CASSGRDKNIQYF,.,TRBJ2-4,.,TRBV5-4
TGTGCCAGCAGCCTACGCCGGGACAGACAAGAGACCCAGTACTTC,CASSLRRDRQETQYF,.,TRBJ2-5,TRBD1,TRBV3-1/TRBV3-2
TGTGCCAGCAGTTTCGACAGAGCTTCACCCCTCCACTTT,CASSFDRASPLHF,.,TRBJ1-6,.,TRBV28
TGTGCCAGCAGCTTCCGGGACAGCTATGGCTACACCTTC,CASSFRDSYGYTF,.,TRBJ1-2,TRBD1,TRBV5-6
TGTGCCAGCAGTGAGCGAACACAGGGAGAAGCTTTCTTT,CASSERTQGEAFF,.,TRBJ1-1,.,TRBV6-1
TGCGCCAGCAGCTTGGATTGGGACAGGGGGCGGGACACTGAAGCTTTCTTT,CASSLDWDRGRDTEAFF,.,TRBJ1-1,TRBD1,TRBV5-1
TGCAGTGCTAGTCTTAAGAACACTGAAGCTTTCTTT,CSASLKNTEAFF,once,TRBJ1-1,.,TRBV20-1